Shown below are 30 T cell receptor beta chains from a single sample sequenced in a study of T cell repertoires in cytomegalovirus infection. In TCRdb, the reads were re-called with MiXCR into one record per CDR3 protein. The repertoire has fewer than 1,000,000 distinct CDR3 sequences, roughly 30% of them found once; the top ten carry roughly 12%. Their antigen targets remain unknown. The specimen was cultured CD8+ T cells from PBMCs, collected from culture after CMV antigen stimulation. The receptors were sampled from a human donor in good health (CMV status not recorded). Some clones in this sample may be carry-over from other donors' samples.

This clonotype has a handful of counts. The CDR3: CASSEGIPIYF. Written as DNA, the CDR3 is TGTGCCAGCAGTGAGGGAATTCCCATATATTTT. V usage is TRBV12-3 or TRBV12-4 and J usage is TRBJ1-3; unclear D gene. V lost 5 bases, J lost 11 bases, and 10 bases lay in between. The CDR3 totals 11 residues.

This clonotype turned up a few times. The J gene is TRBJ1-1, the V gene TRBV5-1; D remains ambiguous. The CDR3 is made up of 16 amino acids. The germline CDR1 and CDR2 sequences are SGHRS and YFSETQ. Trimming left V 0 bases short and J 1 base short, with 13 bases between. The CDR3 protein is CASSLAGSSSNTEAFF. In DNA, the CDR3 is TGCGCCAGCAGCTTGGCAGGTTCGTCCTCGAACACTGAAGCTTTCTTT.

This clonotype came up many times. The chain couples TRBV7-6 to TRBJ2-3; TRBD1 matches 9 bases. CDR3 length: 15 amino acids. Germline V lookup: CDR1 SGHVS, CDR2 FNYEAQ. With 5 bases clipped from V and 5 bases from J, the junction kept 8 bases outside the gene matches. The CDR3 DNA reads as TGTGCCAGCAGCCTAGGGACAGGGTCATTAGATACGCAGTATTTT. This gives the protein CASSLGTGSLDTQYF.

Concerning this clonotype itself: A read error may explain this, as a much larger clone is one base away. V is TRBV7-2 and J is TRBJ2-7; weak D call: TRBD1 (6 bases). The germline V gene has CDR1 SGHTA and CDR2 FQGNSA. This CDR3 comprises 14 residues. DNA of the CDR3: TGTGTCAGCAGCTTAGAGCAGGGGCACTACGAGCAGTACGTC. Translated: CVSSLEQGHYEQYV.

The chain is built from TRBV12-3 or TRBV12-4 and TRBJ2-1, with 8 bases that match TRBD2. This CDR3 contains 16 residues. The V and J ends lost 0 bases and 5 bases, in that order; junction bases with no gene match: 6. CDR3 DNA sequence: TGTGCCAGCAGTTTAGCCCTGAGCGGGGGCCACAATGAGCAGTTCTTC. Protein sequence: CASSLALSGGHNEQFF.

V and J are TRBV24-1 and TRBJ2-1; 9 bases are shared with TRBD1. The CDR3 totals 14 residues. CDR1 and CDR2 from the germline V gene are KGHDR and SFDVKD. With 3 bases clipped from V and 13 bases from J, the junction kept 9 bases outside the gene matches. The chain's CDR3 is CATSDGQGPVYQFF. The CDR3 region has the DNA TGTGCCACCAGTGATGGACAGGGGCCGGTATATCAGTTCTTC.

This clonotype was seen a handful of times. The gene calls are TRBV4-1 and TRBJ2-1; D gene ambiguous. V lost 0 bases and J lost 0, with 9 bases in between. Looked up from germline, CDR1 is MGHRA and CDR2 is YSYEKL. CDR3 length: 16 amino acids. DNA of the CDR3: TGCGCCAGCAGCCAAGAAGAACGGAGCTCCTACAATGAGCAGTTCTTC. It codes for CASSQEERSSYNEQFF.

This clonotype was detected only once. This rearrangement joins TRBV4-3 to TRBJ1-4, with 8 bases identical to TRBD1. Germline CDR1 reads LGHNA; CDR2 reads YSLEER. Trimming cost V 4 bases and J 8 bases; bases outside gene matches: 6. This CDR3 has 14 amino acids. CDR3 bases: TGCGCCAGCAGCCGAAAGGACAGGGACGAAAAACTGTTTTTT. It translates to CASSRKDRDEKLFF.

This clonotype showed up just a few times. The CDR3: CASSFILAVFTGELFF. The DNA for the CDR3 is TGTGCCAGCAGCTTTATCCTAGCGGTGTTCACCGGGGAGCTGTTTTTT. The chain is built from TRBV5-8 and TRBJ2-2, with 7 nucleotides matching TRBD2. Germline V gene lookup returns CDR1 SGHTS and CDR2 YDEGEE. The CDR3 has 16 amino acids. Losses at the gene ends were 2 bases for V and 4 bases for J; bases not matched to a gene: 8.

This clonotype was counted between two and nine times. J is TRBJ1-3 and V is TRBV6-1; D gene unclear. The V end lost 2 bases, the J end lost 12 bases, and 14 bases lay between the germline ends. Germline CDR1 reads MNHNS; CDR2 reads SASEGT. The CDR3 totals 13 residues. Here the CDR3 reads CASSELNSPHIYF. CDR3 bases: TGTGCCAGCAGTGAATTGAACAGTCCTCACATATATTTT.

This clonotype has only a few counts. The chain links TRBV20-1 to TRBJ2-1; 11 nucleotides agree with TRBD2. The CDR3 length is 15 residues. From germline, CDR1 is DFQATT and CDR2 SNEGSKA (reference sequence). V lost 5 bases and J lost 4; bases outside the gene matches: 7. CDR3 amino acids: CSAPYSGGAYNEQFF. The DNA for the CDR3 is TGCAGTGCTCCGTATAGCGGGGGGGCATACAATGAGCAGTTCTTC.

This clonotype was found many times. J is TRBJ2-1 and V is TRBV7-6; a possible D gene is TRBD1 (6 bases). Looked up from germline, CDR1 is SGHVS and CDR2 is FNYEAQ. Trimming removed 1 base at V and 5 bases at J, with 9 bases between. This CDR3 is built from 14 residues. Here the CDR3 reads CASSLEGEHNEQFF. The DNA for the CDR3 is TGTGCCAGCAGCTTAGAGGGGGAGCACAATGAGCAGTTCTTC.

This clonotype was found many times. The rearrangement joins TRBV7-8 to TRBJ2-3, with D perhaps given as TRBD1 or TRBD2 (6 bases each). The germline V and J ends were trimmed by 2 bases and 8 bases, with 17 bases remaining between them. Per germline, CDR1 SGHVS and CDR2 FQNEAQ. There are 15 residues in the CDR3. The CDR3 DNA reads TGTGCCAGCAGCTTACGTGAGGGGGAGGAATCTACGCAGTATTTT. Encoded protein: CASSLREGEESTQYF.

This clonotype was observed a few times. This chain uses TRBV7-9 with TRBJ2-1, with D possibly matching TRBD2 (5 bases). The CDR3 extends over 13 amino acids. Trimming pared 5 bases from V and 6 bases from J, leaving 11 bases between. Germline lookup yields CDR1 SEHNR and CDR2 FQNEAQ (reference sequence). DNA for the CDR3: TGTGCCAGCAGCCCATATACTAGCAATGAGCAGTTCTTC. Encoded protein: CASSPYTSNEQFF.

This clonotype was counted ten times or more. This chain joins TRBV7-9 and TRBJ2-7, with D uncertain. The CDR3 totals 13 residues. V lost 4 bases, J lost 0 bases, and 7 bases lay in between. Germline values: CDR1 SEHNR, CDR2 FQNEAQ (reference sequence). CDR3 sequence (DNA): TGTGCCAGCAGCTCGGATTACTCCTACGAGCAGTACGTC. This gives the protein CASSSDYSYEQYV.

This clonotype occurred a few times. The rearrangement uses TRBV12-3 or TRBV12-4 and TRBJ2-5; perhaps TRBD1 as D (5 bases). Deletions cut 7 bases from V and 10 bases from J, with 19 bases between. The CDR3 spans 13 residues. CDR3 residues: CASIPSGKVIQYF. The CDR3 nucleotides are TGTGCCAGCATTCCCTCAGGGAAGGTTATCCAGTACTTC.

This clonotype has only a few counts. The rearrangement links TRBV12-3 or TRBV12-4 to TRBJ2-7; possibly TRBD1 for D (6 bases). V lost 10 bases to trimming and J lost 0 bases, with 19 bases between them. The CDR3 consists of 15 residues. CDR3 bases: TGTGCCAACCCAAAGAGTAGGGGGAACTCCTACGAGCAGTACTTC. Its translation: CANPKSRGNSYEQYF.

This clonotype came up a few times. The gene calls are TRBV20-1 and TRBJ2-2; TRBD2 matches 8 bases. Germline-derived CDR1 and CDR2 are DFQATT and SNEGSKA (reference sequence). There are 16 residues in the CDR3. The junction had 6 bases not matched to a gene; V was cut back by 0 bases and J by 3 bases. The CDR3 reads CSARDTGGLYTGELFF. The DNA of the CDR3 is TGCAGTGCTAGAGATACGGGGGGGCTGTACACCGGGGAGCTGTTTTTT.

In nucleotides, the CDR3 is TGTGCCATCAGGGGCAGGGGGAATGGCTACACCTTC. The encoded protein is CAIRGRGNGYTF. This chain uses TRBV10-3 with TRBJ1-2; 7 positions match TRBD1. Per the germline V gene, CDR1 is ENHRY and CDR2 is SYGVKD. Trimming removed 6 bases from V and 6 bases from J; junction bases left unmatched: 4. This CDR3 is 12 amino acids long.

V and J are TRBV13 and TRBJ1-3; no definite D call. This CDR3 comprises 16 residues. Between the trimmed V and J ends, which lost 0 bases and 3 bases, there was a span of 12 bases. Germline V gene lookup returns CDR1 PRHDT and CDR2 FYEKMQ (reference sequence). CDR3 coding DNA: TGTGCCAGCAGCTTAGGCTACAGCCCGTATGGAAACACCATATATTTT. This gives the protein CASSLGYSPYGNTIYF.

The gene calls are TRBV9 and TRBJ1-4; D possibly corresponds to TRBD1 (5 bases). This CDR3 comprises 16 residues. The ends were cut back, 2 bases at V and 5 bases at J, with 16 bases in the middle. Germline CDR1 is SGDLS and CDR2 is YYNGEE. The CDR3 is CASSVPPGRSNEKLFF. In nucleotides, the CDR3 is TGTGCCAGCAGCGTCCCACCGGGACGGTCAAATGAAAAACTGTTTTTT.

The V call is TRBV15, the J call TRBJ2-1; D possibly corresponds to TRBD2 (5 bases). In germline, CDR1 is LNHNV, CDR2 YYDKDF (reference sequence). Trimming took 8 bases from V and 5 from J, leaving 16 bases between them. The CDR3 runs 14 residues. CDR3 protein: CATFSRDGDNEQFF. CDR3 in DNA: TGTGCCACCTTTAGCCGAGACGGGGACAATGAGCAGTTCTTC.

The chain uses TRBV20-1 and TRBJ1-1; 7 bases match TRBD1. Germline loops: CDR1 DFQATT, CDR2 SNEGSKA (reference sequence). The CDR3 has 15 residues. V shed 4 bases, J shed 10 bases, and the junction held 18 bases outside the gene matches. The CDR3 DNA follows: TGCAGTGCTAAAACCCCGGCCGGACAGGCCCCGAGAGCTTTCTTT. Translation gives CSAKTPAGQAPRAFF.

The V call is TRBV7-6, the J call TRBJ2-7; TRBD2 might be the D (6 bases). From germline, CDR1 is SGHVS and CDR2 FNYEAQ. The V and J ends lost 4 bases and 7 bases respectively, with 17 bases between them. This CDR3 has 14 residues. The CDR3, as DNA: TGTGCCAGCAGCTGGGAGGACGGGCTCGGGGAGCAGTACTTC. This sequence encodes CASSWEDGLGEQYF.

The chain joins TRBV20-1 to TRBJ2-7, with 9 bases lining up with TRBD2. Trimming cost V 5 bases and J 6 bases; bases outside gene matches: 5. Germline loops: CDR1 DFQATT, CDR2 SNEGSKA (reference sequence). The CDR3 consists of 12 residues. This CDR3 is CSAVAGESEQYF. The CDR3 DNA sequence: TGCAGTGCTGTAGCGGGGGAGAGCGAGCAGTACTTC.

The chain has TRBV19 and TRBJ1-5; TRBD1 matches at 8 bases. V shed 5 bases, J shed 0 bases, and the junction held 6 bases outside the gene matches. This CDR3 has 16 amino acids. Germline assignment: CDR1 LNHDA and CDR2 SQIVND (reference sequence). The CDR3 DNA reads TGTGCCAGTAGTCCCCGGGACAGGATTAGCAATCAGCCCCAGCATTTT. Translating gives CASSPRDRISNQPQHF.

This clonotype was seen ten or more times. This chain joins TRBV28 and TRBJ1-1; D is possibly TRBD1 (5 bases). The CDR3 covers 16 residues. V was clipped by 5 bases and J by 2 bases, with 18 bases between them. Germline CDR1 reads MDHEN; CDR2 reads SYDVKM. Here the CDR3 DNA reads TGTGCCAGCAGTCCTCCTTCCGGGACTGTAAACACTGAAGCTTTCTTT. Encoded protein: CASSPPSGTVNTEAFF.

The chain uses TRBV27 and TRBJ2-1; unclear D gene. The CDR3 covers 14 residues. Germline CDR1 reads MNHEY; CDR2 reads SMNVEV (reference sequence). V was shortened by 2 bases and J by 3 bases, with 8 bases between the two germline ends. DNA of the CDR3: TGTGCCAGCAGTTTACCACCATTCTACAATGAGCAGTTCTTC. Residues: CASSLPPFYNEQFF.

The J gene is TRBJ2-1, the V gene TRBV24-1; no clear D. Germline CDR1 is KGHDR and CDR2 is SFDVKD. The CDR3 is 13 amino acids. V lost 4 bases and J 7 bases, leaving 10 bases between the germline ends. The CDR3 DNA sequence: TGTGCCACCAGTGAGGGCAGGAAAAATGAGCAGTTCTTC. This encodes CATSEGRKNEQFF.

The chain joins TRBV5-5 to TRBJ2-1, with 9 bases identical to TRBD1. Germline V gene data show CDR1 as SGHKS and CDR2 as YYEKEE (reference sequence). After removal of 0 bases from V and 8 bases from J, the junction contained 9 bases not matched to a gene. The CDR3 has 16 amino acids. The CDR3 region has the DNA TGTGCCAGCAGCTTGGACCGGGACAGGGTCCCCGATGAGCAGTTCTTC. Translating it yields CASSLDRDRVPDEQFF.